This T cell receptor beta chain was profiled in a study of T cell repertoires in ileal Crohn's disease. Adults with ileal or ileocolonic Crohn's disease and an indication for resection were eligible. Study-wide points: Active smokers at surgery had more clonal expansions than non-smokers.

With regard to this clone: Its antigen is unidentified.

CDR1 is SGHTA, CDR2 FQGTGA, per germline. Losses at the gene ends were 4 bases for V and 10 bases for J; bases not matched to a gene: 8. This CDR3 has 13 residues. The method was immunoSEQ multiplex PCR; TCRdb's version includes in-frame clones alone and lacks a portion of them. The sample has about 16,000 clones; 70% to 90% are singletons. The receptor comes from an adult with Crohn's disease. The chain is built from TRBV7-3 and TRBJ1-1; 8 bases align to TRBD1. Source material: ileal tissue. The CDR3 DNA reads as TGTGCCAGCAGCTCGACAGGGGCTGGAATAGCTTTCTTT. The encoded protein is CASSSTGAGIAFF.